A single sample gave rise to the 6 T cell receptor beta chains below, sequenced in a study of T cells in women clearing cervical HPV infection. Clones were read by immunoSEQ multiplex PCR, and TCRdb kept only the in-frame ones, dropping some. This sample's table has about 8,400 clones. Sequenced sample: blood buffy coat. The receptors stem from a woman aged 18-70 years with a cervical HPV16 infection that either progressed to CIN3+ or cleared (not recorded which).

As to this clone: Read coverage stops 3 residues before the CDR3 terminus; the germline J gene supplies the remainder. V and J are TRBV7-3 and TRBJ2-1, with 10 bases identical to TRBD2. Per germline, CDR1 SGHTA and CDR2 FQGTGA. The CDR3 is 15 residues long. The junction had 10 bases not matched to a gene; V was cut back by 5 bases and J by 9 bases. The CDR3 sequence: CASSVQAGGLREQFF. The part of the CDR3 DNA that was read is TGTGCCAGCAGCGTCCAAGCGGGGGGGCTTCGTGAG.

Remarks on this clone: The read ends 3 residues early relative to the CDR3; the germline J gene fills the gap. The genes are TRBV6-1 and TRBJ1-2; the D gene is possibly TRBD1 (6 bases). The CDR3 runs to 17 residues. The germline gives CDR1 MNHNS, CDR2 SASEGT. Incomplete CDR3 DNA: TGTGCCAGCAGTGAAATCGGTGGCGGGGGGGCTGGAGATACC. Amino acid sequence: CASSEIGGGGAGDT. The entire CDR3 protein reads CASSEIGGGGAGDTYTF.

CDR3 DNA (partial): TGTGCCAGCAGCTTAATGCTCCAGGGTTCACCA. It yields the protein CASSLMLQGSP. The CDR3 in its entirety is CASSLMLQGSPLFF. The chain combines TRBV7-3 with TRBJ1-4; tentatively, D is TRBD1 (5 bases). The read terminates 3 residues before the CDR3 end, so the remaining end is supplied by the germline J gene. This CDR3 is 14 amino acids long. CDR1 is SGHTA and CDR2 is FQGTGA in the germline V gene.

Comment on this clone: Coverage ceases 3 residues before the CDR3 finishes, and the germline J gene fills in the end. The chain links TRBV5-5 to TRBJ1-4; TRBD1 might be the D (6 bases). CDR1 is SGHKS, CDR2 YYEKEE, per germline (reference sequence). Trimming left V 7 bases short and J 9 bases short, with 19 bases between. The CDR3 spans 14 residues. The part of the CDR3 DNA that was read is TGTGCCAGCGGGGGGGCGGCGACGGGAAAAAAA. Translation gives CASGGAATGKK. The entire CDR3 protein is CASGGAATGKKLFF.

Frequency places this clone as medium-sized. The read falls 3 residues short of the CDR3 end, and the missing part is taken from the germline J gene. The V call is TRBV6-2 or TRBV6-3, the J call TRBJ2-7, with D maybe TRBD2 (5 bases). The CDR3 is 16 amino acids. The germline gives CDR1 MNHEY, CDR2 SVGEGT. Trimming left V 2 bases short and J 3 bases short, with 17 bases between. The CDR3 bases that were read are TGTGCCAGCAGTTACCCGACTACGTTAAGGGACTACGAG. This sequence encodes CASSYPTTLRDYE. The complete CDR3 protein is CASSYPTTLRDYEQYF.

Note on this clone: The CDR3 end lies 3 residues beyond the end of the read and is filled in from the germline J gene. This rearrangement joins TRBV5-1 to TRBJ1-2; D ambiguous. Looked up from germline, CDR1 is SGHRS and CDR2 is YFSETQ. This CDR3 spans 14 amino acids. Trimming removed 0 bases at V and 0 bases at J, with 6 bases between. CDR3 DNA (partial): TGCGCCAGCAGCTTGGAAGGCTCTAACTATGGC. Amino acids: CASSLEGSNYG. The whole CDR3 sequence reads CASSLEGSNYGYTF.